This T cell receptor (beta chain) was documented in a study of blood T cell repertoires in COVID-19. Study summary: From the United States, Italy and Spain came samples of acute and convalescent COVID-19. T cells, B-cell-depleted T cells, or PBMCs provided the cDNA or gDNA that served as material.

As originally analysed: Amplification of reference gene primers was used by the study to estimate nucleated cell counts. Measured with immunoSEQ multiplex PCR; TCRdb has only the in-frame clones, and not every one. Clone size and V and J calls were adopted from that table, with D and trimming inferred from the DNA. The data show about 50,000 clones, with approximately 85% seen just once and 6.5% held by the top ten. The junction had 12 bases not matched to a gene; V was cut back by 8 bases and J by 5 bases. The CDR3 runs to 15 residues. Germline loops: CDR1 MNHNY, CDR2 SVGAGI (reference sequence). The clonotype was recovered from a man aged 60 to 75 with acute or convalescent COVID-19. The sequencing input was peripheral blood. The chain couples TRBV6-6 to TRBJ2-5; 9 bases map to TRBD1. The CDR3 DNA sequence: TGTGCCAGCTGTCGGGACAGGGAGTTCCTGGAGACCCAGTACTTC. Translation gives CASCRDREFLETQYF.